This T cell receptor (beta chain) was recovered during a study of blood T cell repertoires in COVID-19. The V gene's germline CDR1 is LGHDT and CDR2 YNNKEL (reference sequence). CDR3 length: 16 residues. The ends lost 4 bases at V and 0 bases at J; junction bases unmatched: 9. As handled by the study authors: Amplification with reference gene primers provided the estimates of nucleated cell counts. Sequencing was performed with immunoSEQ multiplex PCR; in TCRdb, only in-frame clones are kept and a portion is missing. That table gives V, J and clone size, and the DNA gave D and trimming. The data show more than 450,000 clones, with 75% to 90% seen just once and 0.7% held by the top ten.

This TCR was sampled from a woman between 18 and 30 years old who had recovered from COVID-19. The rearrangement links TRBV3-1 (or the pseudogene TRBV3-2) to TRBJ2-7, with 7 bases fitting TRBD2. Sequencing used PBMCs or T cells enriched from blood (not recorded which). CDR3 sequence: CASSPSGRGSSYEQYF. CDR3 DNA sequence: TGTGCCAGCAGCCCCTCTGGGCGGGGGAGCTCCTACGAGCAGTACTTC.